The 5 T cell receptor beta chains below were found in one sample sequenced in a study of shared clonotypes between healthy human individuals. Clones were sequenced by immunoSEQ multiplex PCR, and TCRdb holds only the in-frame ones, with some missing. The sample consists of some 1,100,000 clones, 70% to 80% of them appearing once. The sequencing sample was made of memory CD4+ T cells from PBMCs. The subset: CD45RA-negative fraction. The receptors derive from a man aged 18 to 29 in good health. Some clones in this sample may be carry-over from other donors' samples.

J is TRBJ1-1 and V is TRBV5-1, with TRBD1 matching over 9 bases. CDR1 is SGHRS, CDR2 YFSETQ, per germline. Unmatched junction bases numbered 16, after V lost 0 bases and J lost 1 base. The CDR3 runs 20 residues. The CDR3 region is CASSLEANRGPTERNTEAFF. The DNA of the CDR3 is TGCGCCAGCAGCTTGGAAGCCAACAGGGGGCCGACTGAGAGGAACACTGAAGCTTTCTTT.

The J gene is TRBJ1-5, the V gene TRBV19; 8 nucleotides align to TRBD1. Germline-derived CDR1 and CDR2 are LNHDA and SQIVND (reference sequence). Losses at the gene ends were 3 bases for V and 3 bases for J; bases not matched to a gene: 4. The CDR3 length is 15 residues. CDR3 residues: CASSIYRGSNQPQHF. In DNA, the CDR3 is TGTGCCAGTAGTATTTACAGGGGGTCCAATCAGCCCCAGCATTTT.

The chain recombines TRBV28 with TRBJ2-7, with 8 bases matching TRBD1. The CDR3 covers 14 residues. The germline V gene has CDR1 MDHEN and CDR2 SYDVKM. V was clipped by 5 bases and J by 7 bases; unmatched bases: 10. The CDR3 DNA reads TGTGCCAGCAGTCTCGGACAGGGCCCCTTTGAGCAGTACTTC. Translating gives CASSLGQGPFEQYF. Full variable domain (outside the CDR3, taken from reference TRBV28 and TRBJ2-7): DVKVTQSSRYLVKRTGEKVFLECVQDMDHENMFWYRQDPGLGLRLIYFSYDVKMKEKGDIPEGYSVSREKKERFSLILESASTNQTSMYLCASSLGQGPFEQYFGPGTRLTVT.

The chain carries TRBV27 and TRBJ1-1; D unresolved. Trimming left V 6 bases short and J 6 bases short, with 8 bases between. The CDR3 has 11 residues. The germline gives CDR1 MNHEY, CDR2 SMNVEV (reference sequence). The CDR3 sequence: CASSQNSEAFF. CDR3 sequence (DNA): TGTGCCAGCAGCCAAAACTCTGAAGCTTTCTTT.

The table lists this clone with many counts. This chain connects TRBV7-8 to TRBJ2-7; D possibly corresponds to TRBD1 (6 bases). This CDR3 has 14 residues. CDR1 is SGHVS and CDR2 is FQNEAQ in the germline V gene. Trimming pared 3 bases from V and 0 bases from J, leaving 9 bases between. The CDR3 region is CASSFRDTSYEQYF. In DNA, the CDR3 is TGTGCCAGCAGCTTCCGGGACACCTCCTACGAGCAGTACTTC.